Sequencing of this TCR beta chain was carried out in a study of T cell repertoires in cytomegalovirus infection. This CDR3 has 14 residues. Germline CDR1 reads SEHNR; CDR2 reads FQNEAQ (reference sequence). TCRdb itself ran the reads through MiXCR, one entry per CDR3 protein. The sample consists of fewer than 550,000 distinct CDR3 sequences, 16% of them appearing once. At least ten counts were recorded for this clonotype. Antigen specificity is unknown. The junction departs from the called germline gene at one end, perhaps through a read error. Study-level points and caveats: HLA-C-restricted CMV clonotypes gave the most frequent clonotype in two of eight donors. Cumulative public TCR beta family frequency identified CMV carriers with the relevant HLA.

Sequencing used CD8+ T cells from PBMCs. The source is a human donor in good health (CMV status not recorded). Some clones in this sample may be carry-over from other donors' samples. The chain employs TRBV7-9 and TRBJ2-1; no clear D gene. The CDR3 bases are TGTGCCAGCAGCTTTTCGGCACCTGTCCCAAACAAGCTCTTC. Its translation: CASSFSAPVPNKLF.